One and the same sample provided the 15 T cell receptor beta chains below, sequenced in a study of control samples from healthy donors and cancer patients. The repertoire was sequenced with immunoSEQ multiplex PCR; TCRdb's copy has only in-frame clones and lacks some. The table lists 130,000 or so clones, just under 95% of them singletons. The sample consisted of PBMCs. Receptor source: a man between 60 and 75 years old with colorectal cancer.

This rearrangement joins TRBV5-8 to TRBJ2-5, with D perhaps TRBD1 (6 bases). Germline CDR1 is SGHTS and CDR2 is YDEGEE. The CDR3 extends over 14 amino acids. V was cut by 4 bases and J by 6 bases, with 16 bases left in between. The CDR3 sequence is CASSIGTNSKTQYF. The CDR3 nucleotides are TGTGCCAGCAGCATAGGGACAAATAGCAAGACCCAGTACTTC.

This chain uses TRBV13 with TRBJ2-1; 11 nucleotides line up with TRBD2. Looked up from germline, CDR1 is PRHDT and CDR2 is FYEKMQ (reference sequence). After removal of 3 bases from V and 4 bases from J, the junction contained 2 bases not matched to a gene. This CDR3 is 15 amino acids long. CDR3 in amino acids: CASSFSGGAYNEQFF. CDR3 bases: TGTGCCAGCAGCTTTAGCGGGGGGGCGTACAATGAGCAGTTCTTC. The full variable domain, with the rest looked up from reference TRBV13 and TRBJ2-1, is AAGVIQSPRHLIKEKRETATLKCYPIPRHDTVYWYQQGPGQDPQFLISFYEKMQSDKGSIPDRFSAQQFSDYHSELNMSSLELGDSALYFCASSFSGGAYNEQFFGPGTRLTVL.

Regarding this clone: The sample carries other DNA sequences with the same CDR3. The chain recombines TRBV7-9 with TRBJ1-2; D uncertain. The ends were cut back, 1 base at V and 2 bases at J, with 5 bases in the middle. Germline V lookup: CDR1 SEHNR, CDR2 FQNEAQ (reference sequence). The length of the CDR3 is 13 residues. The CDR3 sequence is CASSLGQNYGYTF. CDR3 in DNA: TGTGCCAGCAGCTTAGGACAAAACTATGGCTACACCTTC.

This chain joins TRBV10-3 and TRBJ1-2, with D possibly TRBD1 on 6 matching bases. Germline V lookup: CDR1 ENHRY, CDR2 SYGVKD. CDR3 size: 14 residues. Trimming shortened V by 4 bases and J by 4 bases, and 13 bases separated the two germline ends. The CDR3 reads CAISGTTDSYGYTF. CDR3 nucleotides: TGTGCCATCAGTGGGACGACGGACAGCTATGGCTACACCTTC.

V usage is TRBV9 and J usage is TRBJ1-5; D gene ambiguous. Trimming pared 0 bases from V and 9 bases from J, leaving 7 bases between. CDR1 and CDR2 from the germline V gene are SGDLS and YYNGEE. This CDR3 is 12 amino acids long. The CDR3 protein is CASSVGEGPQHF. CDR3 nucleotides: TGTGCCAGCAGCGTAGGGGAAGGGCCCCAGCATTTT.

V usage is TRBV5-1 and J usage is TRBJ1-3; a possible D gene is TRBD1 (6 bases). The germline V gene encodes CDR1 SGHRS and CDR2 YFSETQ. V gave up 0 bases and J gave up 2 bases, with 12 bases separating them. The CDR3 contains 16 residues. CDR3 DNA sequence: TGCGCCAGCAGCTTGGGCACCACAGGGACTGGAAACACCATATATTTT. Translated: CASSLGTTGTGNTIYF.

The chain carries TRBV20-1 and TRBJ1-3; TRBD1 matches at 7 bases. Germline V gives CDR1 DFQATT, CDR2 SNEGSKA (reference sequence). This CDR3 has 16 amino acids. Germline trimming cut 3 bases from V and 4 bases from J; bases unmatched to any gene: 12. The chain's CDR3 is CSASKTGREWGNTIYF. CDR3 nucleotide sequence: TGCAGTGCTAGTAAGACAGGGAGAGAGTGGGGAAACACCATATATTTT.

This clone appeared once. V is TRBV19 and J is TRBJ1-1; 8 bases are a match to TRBD1. The CDR3 contains 15 residues. Germline CDR1 is LNHDA and CDR2 is SQIVND (reference sequence). The junction had 10 bases not matched to a gene; V was cut back by 4 bases and J by 6 bases. CDR3 loop: CASSKVGTGKAEAFF. In nucleotides, the CDR3 is TGTGCCAGTAGTAAAGTAGGGACAGGCAAAGCTGAAGCTTTCTTT.

This chain uses TRBV28 with TRBJ2-3, with 7 bases fitting TRBD2. This CDR3 is built from 17 residues. The V segment lost 3 bases and the J segment 4 bases; nucleotides outside the gene matches: 13. CDR1 is MDHEN and CDR2 is SYDVKM in the germline V gene. The DNA for the CDR3 is TGTGCCAGCAGTTTTGGCGTCGGACTAGGACGATCAGATACGCAGTATTTT. This translates into CASSFGVGLGRSDTQYF.

CDR3 DNA sequence: TGTGCCAGTAGCCAGGGGGCTTTAGATGAAAAACTGTTTTTT. Translated, it gives CASSQGALDEKLFF. The rearrangement links TRBV2 to TRBJ1-4; 8 nucleotides align to TRBD1. Germline loops: CDR1 SNHLY, CDR2 FYNNEI. The CDR3 spans 14 residues. The ends lost 9 bases at V and 6 bases at J; junction bases unmatched: 9.

This chain links TRBV6-5 with TRBJ1-1; maybe TRBD1 (6 bases). CDR3 length: 16 amino acids. Germline CDR1 and CDR2: MNHEY and SVGAGI. The V gene lost 4 bases and the J gene lost 0 bases, with 15 bases spanning the gap. For the CDR3, the DNA is TGTGCCAGCAGTTCACAGGGTCAGGGGATGAACACTGAAGCTTTCTTT. Residues: CASSSQGQGMNTEAFF.

The chain has TRBV11-3 and TRBJ2-7; TRBD1 agrees at 8 bases. This CDR3 is 13 amino acids long. Germline values: CDR1 SGHNT, CDR2 YENEEA. After removal of 5 bases from V and 7 bases from J, the junction contained 7 bases not matched to a gene. The CDR3 region is CASSPGTGREQYF. CDR3 nucleotide sequence: TGTGCCAGCAGCCCCGGGACAGGTCGGGAGCAGTACTTC.

The chain couples TRBV19 to TRBJ1-2; 10 bases align to TRBD1. Germline V gives CDR1 LNHDA, CDR2 SQIVND (reference sequence). Trimming removed 3 bases from V and 2 bases from J; junction bases left unmatched: 6. The CDR3 is 16 residues long. CDR3 nucleotide sequence: TGTGCCAGTAGTATGGGACAGGGGTTTGGCAACTATGGCTACACCTTC. As protein: CASSMGQGFGNYGYTF. The full variable domain, with the rest looked up from reference TRBV19 and TRBJ1-2, is DGGITQSPKYLFRKEGQNVTLSCEQNLNHDAMYWYRQDPGQGLRLIYYSQIVNDFQKGDIAEGYSVSREKKESFPLTVTSAQKNPTAFYLCASSMGQGFGNYGYTFGSGTRLTVV.

This clone was seen just once. CDR3 amino acids: CASSPSGGGYNEQFF. Here the CDR3 DNA reads TGTGCCAGCAGTCCGAGCGGGGGCGGATACAATGAGCAGTTCTTC. This chain connects TRBV6-2 or TRBV6-3 to TRBJ2-1; 8 bases are a match to TRBD2. The CDR3 spans 15 residues. Trimming took 5 bases from V and 4 from J; bases not matched to a gene: 7. CDR1 and CDR2 (germline): MNHEY, SVGEGT.

The chain is built from TRBV19 and TRBJ2-5; the match to TRBD1 covers 9 bases. With 3 bases clipped from V and 3 bases from J, the junction kept 8 bases outside the gene matches. The CDR3 runs 16 residues. The germline gives CDR1 LNHDA, CDR2 SQIVND (reference sequence). The CDR3 loop reads CASSIRWTGAEETQYF. CDR3 in DNA: TGTGCCAGTAGTATCAGATGGACAGGGGCGGAAGAGACCCAGTACTTC.